The 15 T cell receptor beta chains given below trace back to one sample, sequenced in a study of T cell repertoires in cytomegalovirus infection. For these receptors, no antigen is known. A single record per CDR3 protein comes from TCRdb applying MiXCR to the reads. The sample holds fewer than 850,000 distinct CDR3 sequences; roughly 29% are singletons and the top ten take about an eighth. Sample: cultured CD8+ T cells from PBMCs, taken from culture after CMV antigen stimulation. The receptors originated from a human donor in good health (CMV status not recorded). Some clones in this sample may be carry-over from other donors' samples.

The gene calls are TRBV29-1 and TRBJ2-1, with a tentative D call TRBD2 (6 bases). Germline values: CDR1 SQVTM, CDR2 ANQGSEA. The CDR3 runs 15 residues. Trimming left V 2 bases short and J 4 bases short, with 15 bases between. This CDR3 is CSVELPTSPYNEQFF. CDR3 nucleotides: TGCAGCGTTGAACTCCCGACTAGTCCTTACAATGAGCAGTTCTTC.

This sequence joins TRBV6-5 and TRBJ1-2; D gene ambiguous. Germline CDR1 and CDR2: MNHEY and SVGAGI. V dropped 8 bases and J dropped 3 bases, with 10 bases sitting between them. This CDR3 contains 12 residues. The DNA of the CDR3 is TGTGCCAGCGGAGGACCGCACTATGGCTACACCTTC. Protein product: CASGGPHYGYTF.

The rearrangement uses TRBV12-3 or TRBV12-4 and TRBJ2-7, with D unclear. CDR3 length equals 14 residues. The V end lost 1 base, the J end lost 7 bases, and 14 bases lay between the germline ends. CDR3 protein: CASSLGEANREQYV. CDR3 DNA: TGTGCCAGCAGTTTAGGGGAAGCTAATAGGGAGCAGTACGTC.

This clonotype has more than one count but fewer than ten. The CDR3 DNA reads as TGTGCCAGCAGCGCCGCACCCGGGGGCACCTACAATGAGCAGTTCTTC. As protein: CASSAAPGGTYNEQFF. The rearrangement uses TRBV28 and TRBJ2-1; the D gene could be TRBD1 or TRBD2 (6 bases each). The CDR3 is made up of 16 amino acids. Germline assignment: CDR1 MDHEN and CDR2 SYDVKM. The V gene lost 6 bases and the J gene lost 2 bases, with 17 bases spanning the gap.

In its sample, this clonotype was seen once. The gene calls are TRBV2 and TRBJ1-2, with D possibly matching TRBD1 (6 bases). The CDR3 runs to 14 residues. Trimming left V 6 bases short and J 2 bases short, with 13 bases between. The V gene's germline CDR1 is SNHLY and CDR2 FYNNEI. CDR3 sequence (DNA): TGTGCCAGCAGAAGGACAGAACGAAACTATGGCTACACCTTC. Translation: CASRRTERNYGYTF.

This clonotype showed up many times. This chain joins TRBV13 and TRBJ1-3; a possible D gene is TRBD1 (5 bases). Germline CDR1 reads PRHDT; CDR2 reads FYEKMQ (reference sequence). The CDR3 covers 13 residues. Trimming removed 8 bases at V and 4 bases at J, with 12 bases between. CDR3 amino acids: CASGKGRGNTIYF. The DNA for the CDR3 is TGTGCCAGCGGCAAGGGGCGGGGAAACACCATATATTTT. The full variable domain, rest sourced from reference TRBV13 and TRBJ1-3, is AAGVIQSPRHLIKEKRETATLKCYPIPRHDTVYWYQQGPGQDPQFLISFYEKMQSDKGSIPDRFSAQQFSDYHSELNMSSLELGDSALYFCASGKGRGNTIYFGEGSWLTVV.

This clonotype has a handful of counts. The chain uses TRBV23-1 and TRBJ1-6; no definite D call. TRBV23-1 falls under the ORF class, with uncertain function. The CDR3 spans 16 residues. The V gene lost 4 bases and the J gene lost 0 bases, with 10 bases spanning the gap. The CDR3: CASSPRLSSYNSPLHF. CDR3 DNA sequence: TGCGCCAGCAGTCCCCGACTGAGCTCCTATAATTCACCCCTCCACTTT.

The rearrangement joins TRBV5-1 to TRBJ2-3, with 8 bases fitting TRBD2. Trimming removed 0 bases from V and 2 bases from J; junction bases left unmatched: 5. CDR3 length equals 16 residues. The germline V gene encodes CDR1 SGHRS and CDR2 YFSETQ. This CDR3 is CASSLGTSSYTDTQYF. The CDR3 DNA is TGCGCCAGCAGCTTGGGGACTAGCAGCTACACAGATACGCAGTATTTT. Filled out from reference TRBV5-1 and TRBJ2-3, the complete variable domain reads KAGVTQTPRYLIKTRGQQVTLSCSPISGHRSVSWYQQTPGQGLQFLFEYFSETQRNKGNFPGRFSGRQFSNSRSEMNVSTLELGDSALYLCASSLGTSSYTDTQYFGPGTRLTVL.

A note on this clonotype: Relative to the germline gene, one junction end is altered; a read error may explain this. CDR3 loop: CASSRGGGLSYEQYF. CDR3 nucleotides: TGTGCCAGCAGCCGCGGCGGGGGTCTCTCCTATGAGCAGTACTTC. The chain combines TRBV3-1 with TRBJ2-7; 7 bases fit TRBD2. Germline lookup yields CDR1 LGHDT and CDR2 YNNKEL (reference sequence). The CDR3 has 15 residues.

This clonotype was seen at least ten times. The chain links TRBV7-8 to TRBJ2-1; D is possibly TRBD1 or TRBD2 (5 bases each). The CDR3 has 15 residues. Trimming took off 3 bases at V and 0 bases at J, with 9 bases between the two ends. CDR1 and CDR2 (germline): SGHVS, FQNEAQ. The CDR3 sequence: CASSLGPSSYNEQFF. CDR3 coding DNA: TGTGCCAGCAGCTTGGGACCGAGCTCCTACAATGAGCAGTTCTTC.

The chain is built from TRBV15 and TRBJ1-5; TRBD1 is a possible D gene (5 bases). Per the germline V gene, CDR1 is LNHNV and CDR2 is YYDKDF (reference sequence). Trimming left V 1 base short and J 0 bases short, with 16 bases between. The length of the CDR3 is 18 residues. CDR3 nucleotides: TGTGCCACCAGCAGAGTCGACAGCCTGGGGGTTAGCAATCAGCCCCAGCATTTT. Translated: CATSRVDSLGVSNQPQHF.

The chain employs TRBV11-2 and TRBJ1-2, with D maybe TRBD1 (5 bases). Germline lookup yields CDR1 SGHAT and CDR2 FQNNGV. Trimming removed 1 base at V and 4 bases at J, with 10 bases between. The CDR3 totals 14 residues. CDR3 amino acids: CASSLVQAGYGYTF. CDR3 nucleotide sequence: TGTGCCAGCAGCTTAGTACAGGCGGGCTATGGCTACACCTTC.

This clonotype was picked up many times. The V call is TRBV7-2, the J call TRBJ2-1, with 10 bases fitting TRBD1. The CDR3 has 18 amino acids. Germline CDR1 and CDR2: SGHTA and FQGNSA. J gave up 6 bases and V 5 bases, and 16 bases lay outside the gene matches. The CDR3 reads CASSARISGQGLINEQFF. CDR3 bases: TGTGCCAGCAGCGCTAGGATCTCGGGACAGGGGTTGATCAATGAGCAGTTCTTC.

This clonotype has more than one count but fewer than ten. This rearrangement joins TRBV5-8 to TRBJ1-6; no clear D gene. Germline CDR1 reads SGHTS; CDR2 reads YDEGEE. The germline V and J ends were trimmed by 3 bases and 7 bases, with 11 bases remaining between them. This CDR3 has 14 residues. CDR3 bases: TGTGCCAGCAGCTCCTATGTACAAAATTCACCCCTCCACTTT. Translating it yields CASSSYVQNSPLHF. The whole variable domain, filled in from reference TRBV5-8 and TRBJ1-6, reads EAGVTQSPTHLIKTRGQQATLRCSPISGHTSVYWYQQALGLGLQFLLWYDEGEERNRGNFPPRFSGRQFPNYSSELNVNALELEDSALYLCASSSYVQNSPLHFGNGTRLTVT.

This clonotype appeared a few times. V is TRBV29-1 and J is TRBJ1-2; D gene uncertain. CDR3 length: 11 amino acids. With 3 bases removed from V and 5 bases from J, the gap between germline ends came to 7 bases. Germline V gene sequence: CDR1 SQVTM, CDR2 ANQGSEA. The chain's CDR3 is CSVERPYGYTF. The DNA of the CDR3 is TGCAGCGTTGAGAGGCCGTATGGCTACACCTTC.